The 10 T cell receptor beta chains in this list originate from one sample, sequenced in a study of T-cell memory formation after mild COVID-19. TCRdb ran MiXCR on the 5' RACE reads and lists one entry per CDR3 protein. The sample has around 100,000 distinct CDR3 sequences, about 20% seen once. Sequencing input: PBMCs or a T cell subset sorted from them (not recorded which). The receptors derive from a man between 18 and 35 years old who had mild COVID-19 (a few samples of this study predate the infection). Cell type and time point are not known.

The chain employs TRBV9 and TRBJ2-4, with unresolved D. Germline-derived CDR1 and CDR2 are SGDLS and YYNGEE. Between the trimmed V and J ends, which lost 3 bases and 7 bases, there was a span of 14 bases. The CDR3 is 14 amino acids. The CDR3 region is CASSADRSGNIQYF. In DNA, the CDR3 is TGTGCCAGCAGCGCTGACCGGAGTGGTAACATTCAGTACTTC. Based on the CDR3 plus reference TRBV9 and TRBJ2-4, the full variable domain is DSGVTQTPKHLITATGQRVTLRCSPRSGDLSVYWYQQSLDQGLQFLIQYYNGEERAKGNILERFSAQQFPDLHSELNLSSLELGDSALYFCASSADRSGNIQYFGAGTRLSVL.

The chain has TRBV6-1 and TRBJ2-1, with D unresolved. Trimming pared 2 bases from V and 3 bases from J, leaving 11 bases between. The germline V gene has CDR1 MNHNS and CDR2 SASEGT. The length of the CDR3 is 15 residues. CDR3 protein: CASSELPGRYNEQFF. CDR3 nucleotide sequence: TGTGCCAGCAGTGAACTCCCTGGCCGCTACAATGAGCAGTTCTTC.

The chain joins TRBV7-9 to TRBJ2-6, with 9 positions matching TRBD1. This CDR3 comprises 18 residues. The germline V gene has CDR1 SEHNR and CDR2 FQNEAQ (reference sequence). V was pared by 8 bases and J by 2 bases, with 13 bases of the junction left unmatched. The CDR3 DNA is TGTGCCAGCGCCACATACGGGACAGGGACCCCTGGGGCCAACGTCCTGACTTTC. Translating gives CASATYGTGTPGANVLTF.

The V gene is TRBV29-1, the J gene TRBJ2-5; D may be TRBD1 or TRBD2 (5 bases each). The germline CDR1 and CDR2 sequences are SQVTM and ANQGSEA. This CDR3 spans 14 amino acids. Trimming stripped 3 bases from V and 4 bases from J, with 15 bases between. The CDR3 coding sequence is TGCAGCGTTGAGATTGGGACCATCGGAGAGACCCAGTACTTC. This encodes CSVEIGTIGETQYF.

This chain joins TRBV7-9 and TRBJ1-6; no firm D call. The germline V gene encodes CDR1 SEHNR and CDR2 FQNEAQ (reference sequence). CDR3 length equals 14 residues. The V end was cut by 3 bases, the J end by 9 bases, with 12 bases between. CDR3 sequence: CASSLLNDGSPLHF. In DNA, the CDR3 is TGTGCCAGCAGCTTGTTGAACGACGGTTCACCCCTCCACTTT.

The J gene is TRBJ2-7, the V gene TRBV12-3 or TRBV12-4; 8 bases fit TRBD1. The CDR3 spans 14 residues. J lost 5 bases, V lost 6 bases, and 9 bases had no gene match. CDR3 DNA: TGTGCCAGCAGCCCTACGACAGGGGCCCACGAGCAGTACTTC. This translates into CASSPTTGAHEQYF.

This clonotype has more than one count but fewer than ten. The gene calls are TRBV20-1 and TRBJ1-1, with D unclear. Looked up from germline, CDR1 is DFQATT and CDR2 is SNEGSKA (reference sequence). The CDR3 is made up of 12 amino acids. The V gene lost 5 bases and the J gene lost 1 base, with 8 bases spanning the gap. The CDR3 nucleotides read TGCAGTGCTGCCCCAGGGAACACTGAAGCTTTCTTT. This gives the protein CSAAPGNTEAFF.

The chain joins TRBV4-3 to TRBJ1-1, with D perhaps matching TRBD1 (6 bases). The ends were cut back, 1 base at V and 11 bases at J, with 11 bases in the middle. The CDR3 has 12 amino acids. Germline-derived CDR1 and CDR2 are LGHNA and YSLEER. For the CDR3, the DNA is TGCGCCAGCAGCCAAGGTACAGGGTCGGCTTTCTTT. Encoded protein: CASSQGTGSAFF.

The V call is TRBV6-4, the J call TRBJ2-1; 9 nucleotides match TRBD1. Trimming took 0 bases from V and 4 from J; bases not matched to a gene: 10. Germline CDR1 reads MRHNA; CDR2 reads SNTAGT. The CDR3 totals 18 residues. This CDR3 reads CASSDSGQGRGVYNEQFF. As DNA, the CDR3 is TGTGCCAGCAGTGACTCGGGACAGGGCCGAGGGGTATACAATGAGCAGTTCTTC.

The V call is TRBV4-2, the J call TRBJ1-1; the D is unclear. Trimming removed 0 bases at V and 1 base at J, with 6 bases between. Germline V gene data show CDR1 as LGHNA and CDR2 as YNFKEQ. The CDR3 length is 14 residues. The CDR3 protein is CASSQEGSNTEAFF. For the CDR3, the DNA is TGTGCCAGCAGCCAAGAAGGATCGAACACTGAAGCTTTCTTT.